These 21 T cell receptor beta chains came from one sample sequenced in a study of PD-1 blockade in classical Hodgkin lymphoma (TCRdb year 2020). The time point label of this sample denotes: cycle 2 day 1 (C2D1) of nivolumab. Relapse after autologous stem cell transplantation had occurred in all trial patients, and cohorts A, B and C were distinguished by prior brentuximab vedotin exposure. The library came from the immunoSEQ multiplex PCR assay. Sourced from immuneACCESS, this table was stored by TCRdb with only in-frame sequences that have V and J called. A share of the clones is absent; for the studies checked, an unresolved V gene accounts for under half, and the remainder has no known explanation. This sample is represented by under 30,000 clones; approximately 82% of them were singletons. The top ten clones comprise roughly 11% of the sample. Sequencing used peripheral blood mononuclear cells (PBMCs), obtained before the second cycle of nivolumab. The receptors come from a human donor with classical Hodgkin lymphoma.

The chain employs TRBV4-2 and TRBJ2-7; 10 bases are a match to TRBD2. V gave up 3 bases and J gave up 0 bases; unmatched junction bases: 5. Germline V CDR1 and CDR2: LGHNA, YNFKEQ. This CDR3 has 16 amino acids. The DNA of the CDR3 is TGTGCCAGCAGCCAGGCCAGCGGGGGGGCCTCCTACGAGCAGTACTTC. Encoded protein: CASSQASGGASYEQYF.

The chain links TRBV7-2 to TRBJ2-3, with unresolved D. Germline loops: CDR1 SGHTA, CDR2 FQGNSA. The CDR3 runs 11 residues. V lost 3 bases to trimming and J lost 2 bases, with 0 bases between them. Here the CDR3 DNA reads TGTGCCAGCAGCTTCACAGATACGCAGTATTTT. Protein sequence: CASSFTDTQYF.

This clone appeared once. The CDR3 sequence is CASSSGGAETQYF. DNA of the CDR3: TGCGCCAGCTCAAGCGGGGGTGCTGAGACCCAGTACTTC. The chain links TRBV5-1 to TRBJ2-5; TRBD2 aligns across 8 bases. J was trimmed by 5 bases and V by 7 bases; bases with no gene match: 7. CDR1 and CDR2 from the germline V gene are SGHRS and YFSETQ. This CDR3 is 13 amino acids long.

The chain is built from TRBV2 and TRBJ2-3, with 7 bases fitting TRBD2. Per the germline V gene, CDR1 is SNHLY and CDR2 is FYNNEI. Trimming at V came to 5 bases and at J to 1 base, leaving 6 bases not matched to a gene. The CDR3 is made up of 15 amino acids. The CDR3 reads CASSRRTSRTDTQYF. As DNA, the CDR3 is TGTGCCAGCAGTAGACGGACTAGTCGCACAGATACGCAGTATTTT.

V gene TRBV6-1 combines with J gene TRBJ2-7; D ambiguous. Trimming took 10 bases from V and 2 from J, leaving 21 bases between them. This CDR3 comprises 15 residues. The germline V gene has CDR1 MNHNS and CDR2 SASEGT. The CDR3 nucleotides are TGTGCCATCTCCATCAAGTACGCGTTACCCTACGAGCAGTACTTC. This translates into CAISIKYALPYEQYF.

The CDR3 coding sequence is TGTGCCAGTAGGGAGTATAGCAATCAGCCCCAGCATTTT. This translates into CASREYSNQPQHF. V and J are TRBV19 and TRBJ1-5; D remains ambiguous. The CDR3 contains 13 residues. CDR1 LNHDA and CDR2 SQIVND come from the germline V gene (reference sequence). Trimming shortened V by 6 bases and J by 0 bases, and 6 bases separated the two germline ends.

This chain joins TRBV6-5 and TRBJ2-2, with D perhaps matching TRBD2 (5 bases). CDR1 is MNHEY, CDR2 SVGAGI, per germline. The CDR3 spans 14 residues. V gave up 6 bases and J gave up 3 bases, with 11 bases separating them. CDR3: CASSQGGYTGELFF. The CDR3 DNA sequence: TGTGCCAGCAGCCAAGGAGGCTACACCGGGGAGCTGTTTTTT.

The chain has TRBV7-9 and TRBJ2-3; the D gene is possibly TRBD1 (6 bases). This CDR3 is built from 15 residues. Germline CDR1 reads SEHNR; CDR2 reads FQNEAQ (reference sequence). Trimming stripped 4 bases from V and 0 bases from J, with 11 bases between. In DNA form, the CDR3 reads TGTGCCAGCAGCTCCGGGACAAGGAGCACAGATACGCAGTATTTT. This translates into CASSSGTRSTDTQYF.

The rearrangement joins TRBV9 to TRBJ2-2, with a possible D match to TRBD2 (6 bases). CDR3 length: 15 residues. Looked up from germline, CDR1 is SGDLS and CDR2 is YYNGEE. V lost 0 bases and J 7 bases, leaving 13 bases between the germline ends. CDR3 loop: CASSVDGGWGGELFF. CDR3 nucleotide sequence: TGTGCCAGCAGCGTAGATGGAGGGTGGGGCGGGGAGCTGTTTTTT.

The chain is built from TRBV12-5 and TRBJ2-7, with D perhaps assigned TRBD1 or TRBD2 (5 bases each). Germline V CDR1 and CDR2: LGHNT, FRNRAP. This CDR3 region has 14 residues. Trimming cost V 2 bases and J 13 bases, with 21 bases left between them. CDR3 in amino acids: CASGLTPAGSREYF. The CDR3 DNA sequence: TGTGCTAGTGGTTTGACGCCCGCAGGGAGCCGAGAATACTTC.

The chain has TRBV2 and TRBJ1-2; D is unresolved. This CDR3 has 14 amino acids. The ends were cut back, 4 bases at V and 8 bases at J, with 17 bases in the middle. CDR1 is SNHLY, CDR2 FYNNEI, per germline. The CDR3 coding sequence is TGTGCCAGCAGTGGATCCGGTGTTCGACGAGGCTACACCTTC. This codes for CASSGSGVRRGYTF.

The V call is TRBV6-6, the J call TRBJ2-7; D gene uncertain. Germline V gives CDR1 MNHNY, CDR2 SVGAGI (reference sequence). V lost 8 bases and J lost 2, with 7 bases in between. The CDR3 loop spans 11 amino acids. The CDR3 DNA reads TGTGCCAGCTCCCTGACCTACGAGCAGTACTTC. This encodes CASSLTYEQYF.

This clone turned up a few times. The V call is TRBV6-1, the J call TRBJ2-7; D is ambiguous. Trimming took off 3 bases at V and 2 bases at J, with 8 bases between the two ends. Germline CDR1 MNHNS, CDR2 SASEGT. The CDR3 totals 13 residues. CDR3 coding DNA: TGTGCCAGCAGTGAGGCAGTTACCTACGAGCAGTACTTC. Residues: CASSEAVTYEQYF.

Only one count was recorded for this clone. V usage is TRBV27 and J usage is TRBJ2-7; tentatively, D is TRBD2 (6 bases). V lost 1 base and J 2 bases, leaving 12 bases between the germline ends. The CDR3 sequence is 15 residues long. In germline, CDR1 is MNHEY, CDR2 SMNVEV (reference sequence). The CDR3 nucleotides are TGTGCCAGCAGTTTATTTGGGGGGTCGGCCTACGAGCAGTACTTC. It translates to CASSLFGGSAYEQYF.

The genes are TRBV20-1 and TRBJ2-1; D uncertain. The V and J ends lost 5 bases and 5 bases respectively, with 4 bases between them. CDR1 is DFQATT and CDR2 is SNEGSKA in the germline V gene (reference sequence). The CDR3 contains 10 residues. Written as DNA, the CDR3 is TGCAGTGCTCTTGACAATGAGCAGTTCTTC. It translates to CSALDNEQFF.

This clone appeared a single time. J is TRBJ1-1 and V is TRBV2, with D possibly TRBD1 on 5 matching bases. CDR3 length equals 11 residues. CDR1 and CDR2 (germline): SNHLY, FYNNEI. The V end was cut by 6 bases, the J end by 11 bases, with 13 bases between. CDR3 residues: CASSGGGTAFF. The CDR3, as DNA: TGTGCCAGCAGCGGGGGGGGTACGGCTTTCTTT.

The J gene is TRBJ1-5, the V gene TRBV27; D gene ambiguous. There are 13 residues in the CDR3. Per the germline V gene, CDR1 is MNHEY and CDR2 is SMNVEV (reference sequence). V was shortened by 4 bases and J by 8 bases, with 12 bases between the two germline ends. The CDR3 is CASSSRVAKPQHF. The CDR3 DNA reads as TGTGCCAGCAGTTCGAGGGTAGCCAAGCCCCAGCATTTT.

This sequence joins TRBV4-3 and TRBJ2-2; 11 bases are shared with TRBD1. Germline CDR1 is LGHNA and CDR2 is YSLEER. This CDR3 region has 15 residues. J was trimmed by 5 bases and V by 8 bases; bases with no gene match: 7. CDR3 sequence (DNA): TGCGCCAGCGGTGGACAGGGGGCCGGAACCGGGGAGCTGTTTTTT. This encodes CASGGQGAGTGELFF.

This clone showed up just a few times. The chain recombines TRBV5-6 with TRBJ1-4; D perhaps matches TRBD1 (5 bases). This CDR3 contains 14 residues. In germline, CDR1 is SGHDT, CDR2 YYEEEE. V dropped 1 base and J dropped 8 bases, with 12 bases sitting between them. DNA for the CDR3: TGTGCCAGCAGCTTGCCAGGCGAGGGGGAAAAACTGTTTTTT. Protein product: CASSLPGEGEKLFF.

CDR3 residues: CASSLDDRVHGYTF. In DNA form, the CDR3 reads TGCGCCAGCAGCTTGGACGACAGGGTGCATGGCTACACCTTC. V usage is TRBV5-1 and J usage is TRBJ1-2; 7 bases fit TRBD1. Germline V lookup: CDR1 SGHRS, CDR2 YFSETQ. The CDR3 is made up of 14 amino acids. Germline trimming cut 0 bases from V and 6 bases from J; bases unmatched to any gene: 5.

The chain is built from TRBV4-3 and TRBJ1-2, with TRBD1 as a possible D gene (5 bases). The CDR3 covers 14 residues. CDR1 and CDR2 (germline): LGHNA, YSLEER. The V gene lost 3 bases and the J gene lost 4 bases, with 12 bases spanning the gap. The CDR3 DNA reads as TGCGCCAGCAGCCACACCCCGGGGGTCTATGGCTACACCTTC. It codes for CASSHTPGVYGYTF.